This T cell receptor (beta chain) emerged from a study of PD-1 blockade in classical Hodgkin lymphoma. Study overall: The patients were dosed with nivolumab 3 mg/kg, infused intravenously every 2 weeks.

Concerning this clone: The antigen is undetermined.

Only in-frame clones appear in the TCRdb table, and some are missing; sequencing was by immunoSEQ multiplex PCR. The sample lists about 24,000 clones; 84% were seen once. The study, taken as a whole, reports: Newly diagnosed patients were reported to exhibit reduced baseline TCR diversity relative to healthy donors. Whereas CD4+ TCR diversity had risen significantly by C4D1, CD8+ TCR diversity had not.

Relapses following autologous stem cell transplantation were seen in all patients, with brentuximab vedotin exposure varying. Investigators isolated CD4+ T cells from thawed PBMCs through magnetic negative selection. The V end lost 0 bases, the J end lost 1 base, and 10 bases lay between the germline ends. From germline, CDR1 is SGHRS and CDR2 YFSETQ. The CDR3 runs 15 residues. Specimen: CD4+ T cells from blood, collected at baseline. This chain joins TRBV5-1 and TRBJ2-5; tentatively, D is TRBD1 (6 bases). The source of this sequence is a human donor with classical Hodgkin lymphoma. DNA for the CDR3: TGCGCCAGCAGCTTGGAGCCAGGGGTCCAAGAGACCCAGTACTTC. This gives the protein CASSLEPGVQETQYF.